The 11 T cell receptor beta chains given below trace back to one sample, sequenced in a study of shared clonotypes between healthy human individuals. TCRdb's copy holds only in-frame clones and misses some; the assay was immunoSEQ multiplex PCR. The repertoire holds 2.5 million or so clones, with approximately 94% as singletons. The sequenced sample consisted of naive CD4+ T cells sorted from blood. Subset reported: CD45RA+ positively selected. The source is a man between 18 and 29 years old in good health.

Only one count was recorded for this clone. The J gene is TRBJ2-5, the V gene TRBV5-6; D tentatively reads TRBD1 or TRBD2 (5 bases each). V dropped 2 bases and J dropped 5 bases, with 13 bases sitting between them. Per the germline V gene, CDR1 is SGHDT and CDR2 is YYEEEE. This CDR3 spans 14 amino acids. The CDR3 coding sequence is TGTGCCAGCAGCTTCTGGTGGGGACCGGAGACCCAGTACTTC. It encodes CASSFWWGPETQYF.

The chain employs TRBV5-1 and TRBJ1-1; tentative D call: TRBD1 (5 bases). Trimming shortened V by 5 bases and J by 10 bases, and 24 bases separated the two germline ends. There are 15 residues in the CDR3. Per the germline V gene, CDR1 is SGHRS and CDR2 is YFSETQ. The CDR3 DNA reads TGCGCCAGCAGTCAGGACGGGTTGGCCGGGGCACGAGCTTTCTTT. It is translated as CASSQDGLAGARAFF. The full variable domain, in which reference TRBV5-1 and TRBJ1-1 provide the parts outside the CDR3, is KAGVTQTPRYLIKTRGQQVTLSCSPISGHRSVSWYQQTPGQGLQFLFEYFSETQRNKGNFPGRFSGRQFSNSRSEMNVSTLELGDSALYLCASSQDGLAGARAFFGQGTRLTVV.

The chain is built from TRBV9 and TRBJ2-1, with D perhaps assigned TRBD1 or TRBD2 (6 bases each). Germline V CDR1 and CDR2: SGDLS, YYNGEE. The V end was cut by 4 bases, the J end by 15 bases, with 26 bases between. This CDR3 region has 15 residues. The CDR3 region has the DNA TGTGCCAGCAGCCCCAGAGGGGGGACGGTCGAGAGATGGTTCTTC. Translating it yields CASSPRGGTVERWFF.

The chain links TRBV21-1 to TRBJ1-1. TRBV21-1 is described as a pseudogene. The CDR3 runs to 15 residues. The CDR3 DNA is TGTGCCAGCAGCAAAGGGCGCAGCAGAATCACTGAAGCTTTCTTT. Encoded protein: CASSKGRSRITEAFF.

The chain combines TRBV5-1 with TRBJ1-1, with 8 bases that match TRBD1. Trimming at V came to 7 bases and at J to 7 bases, leaving 18 bases not matched to a gene. Germline CDR1 SGHRS, CDR2 YFSETQ. This CDR3 comprises 16 residues. CDR3 nucleotides: TGCGCCAGCGCTCCGGAATGGACAGGGAAGGTTAGTGAAGCTTTCTTT. It encodes CASAPEWTGKVSEAFF.

The J gene is TRBJ1-3, the V gene TRBV9, with 9 positions matching TRBD1. The CDR3 loop spans 18 amino acids. Germline CDR1 reads SGDLS; CDR2 reads YYNGEE. Trimming removed 3 bases from V and 2 bases from J; junction bases left unmatched: 12. DNA of the CDR3: TGTGCCAGCAGCGCACTACCACAGGGGGCAAGCGCTGGAAACACCATATATTTT. Protein sequence: CASSALPQGASAGNTIYF.

This clone has only one observation. V gene TRBV11-3 combines with J gene TRBJ2-1; 9 nucleotides match TRBD1. With 1 base clipped from V and 6 bases from J, the junction kept 4 bases outside the gene matches. Germline values: CDR1 SGHNT, CDR2 YENEEA. This CDR3 has 15 residues. CDR3 nucleotides: TGTGCCAGCAGCTTAGGGACAGGGGTACTCAATGAGCAGTTCTTC. This translates into CASSLGTGVLNEQFF.

The chain recombines TRBV19 with TRBJ1-5; TRBD1 aligns across 9 bases. Losses at the gene ends were 4 bases for V and 6 bases for J; bases not matched to a gene: 4. The germline V gene encodes CDR1 LNHDA and CDR2 SQIVND (reference sequence). This CDR3 is 14 amino acids long. The CDR3 region has the DNA TGTGCCAGTAGTAGAGGGACAGGGCGTCAGCCCCAGCATTTT. Translation gives CASSRGTGRQPQHF.

V gene TRBV28 combines with J gene TRBJ1-2; D not certain. Trimming took 4 bases from V and 4 from J, leaving 7 bases between them. Germline-derived CDR1 and CDR2 are MDHEN and SYDVKM. The CDR3 sequence is 12 residues long. CDR3 loop: CASSSTIYGYTF. The CDR3 bases are TGTGCCAGCAGTTCGACCATCTATGGCTACACCTTC.

The chain links TRBV28 to TRBJ1-5; possibly TRBD1 for D (6 bases). The V gene's germline CDR1 is MDHEN and CDR2 SYDVKM. V was clipped by 6 bases and J by 0 bases, with 12 bases between them. The CDR3 extends over 15 amino acids. In nucleotides, the CDR3 is TGTGCCAGCAGCTTCCGACAGGTTAGCAATCAGCCCCAGCATTTT. It specifies CASSFRQVSNQPQHF.

The V gene is TRBV6-5, the J gene TRBJ1-4, with a possible D match to TRBD1 (5 bases). V lost 5 bases, J lost 4 bases, and 14 bases lay in between. In germline, CDR1 is MNHEY, CDR2 SVGAGI. This CDR3 contains 15 residues. CDR3 in amino acids: CASSRAGGSNEKLFF. As DNA, the CDR3 is TGTGCCAGCAGTAGGGCCGGGGGGAGTAATGAAAAACTGTTTTTT.